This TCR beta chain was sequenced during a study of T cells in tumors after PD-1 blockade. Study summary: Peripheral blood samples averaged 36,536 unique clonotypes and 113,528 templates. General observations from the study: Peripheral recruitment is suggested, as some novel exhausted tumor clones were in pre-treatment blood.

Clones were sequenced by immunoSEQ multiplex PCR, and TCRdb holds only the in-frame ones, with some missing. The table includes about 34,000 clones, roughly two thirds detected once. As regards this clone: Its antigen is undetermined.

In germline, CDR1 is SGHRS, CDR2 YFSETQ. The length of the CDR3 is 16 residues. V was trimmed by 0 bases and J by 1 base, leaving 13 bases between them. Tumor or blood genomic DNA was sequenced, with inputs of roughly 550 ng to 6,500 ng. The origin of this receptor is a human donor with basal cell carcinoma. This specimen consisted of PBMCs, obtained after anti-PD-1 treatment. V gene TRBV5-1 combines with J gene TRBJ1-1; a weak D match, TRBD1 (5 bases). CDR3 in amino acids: CASSLAGAAGNTEAFF. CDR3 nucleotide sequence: TGCGCCAGCAGCTTGGCTGGGGCAGCTGGGAACACTGAAGCTTTCTTT.